The 26 T cell receptor beta chains below all came from one sample that was sequenced in a study of blood T cells in healthy people across ages. It was with a sample-barcoded 5' primer and a J-beta primer mix that a second PCR of roughly 6 to 12 cycles was run. TCRdb ran MiXCR on the 5' RACE reads and lists one entry per CDR3 protein. Here the sample spans around 650,000 distinct CDR3 sequences, 40% to 50% being singletons. The material sequenced was blood. The receptors originated from a man at least 80 years old in good health.

The V call is TRBV20-1, the J call TRBJ1-6, with a weak D call TRBD1 (5 bases). Germline V CDR1 and CDR2: DFQATT, SNEGSKA (reference sequence). CDR3 length: 14 residues. The CDR3 coding sequence is TGCAACCCCGGGACGGGATCCTATAATTCACCCCTCCACTTT. Its protein is CNPGTGSYNSPLHF.

This chain links TRBV7-9 with TRBJ2-7, with 12 positions matching TRBD1. This CDR3 contains 17 residues. Germline loops: CDR1 SEHNR, CDR2 FQNEAQ (reference sequence). Trimming at V came to 1 base and at J to 7 bases, leaving 11 bases not matched to a gene. The CDR3 spells CASSLVVGTGGDHEQYF. The DNA for the CDR3 is TGTGCCAGCAGCTTAGTAGTTGGGACAGGGGGCGACCATGAGCAGTACTTC.

The CDR3 bases are TGTGCCAGCAGCTTAGCCGAGGGGTCACAGTTCTTC. Translating it yields CASSLAEGSQFF. The chain joins TRBV7-2 to TRBJ2-1, with D perhaps being TRBD1 or TRBD2 (5 bases each). Germline V CDR1 and CDR2: SGHTA, FQGNSA. The CDR3 runs 12 residues. The germline V and J ends were trimmed by 0 bases and 13 bases, with 10 bases remaining between them.

This clonotype was seen more than once but under ten times. This chain links TRBV5-1 with TRBJ2-7; D gene uncertain. Per the germline V gene, CDR1 is SGHRS and CDR2 is YFSETQ. V lost 0 bases and J 2 bases, leaving 9 bases between the germline ends. This CDR3 has 14 amino acids. The CDR3 sequence is CASSLDWGTYEQYF. The CDR3 DNA is TGCGCCAGCAGCTTGGATTGGGGTACCTACGAGCAGTACTTC.

This clonotype was counted a few times. The chain employs TRBV30 and TRBJ2-5, with 10 positions matching TRBD1. Near its end, the DNA agrees better with TRBJ2-7, so the J call may be wrong. From germline, CDR1 is GTSNPN and CDR2 SVGIG (reference sequence). The CDR3 spans 15 residues. The CDR3 DNA follows: TGTGCCTGGAGTCTGGGACAGGGGTCGGGGGACGAGCAGTACTTC. Translated: CAWSLGQGSGDEQYF.

The sample holds many counts of this clonotype. The rearrangement uses TRBV7-2 and TRBJ1-2; D might be TRBD1 (5 bases). The germline V and J ends were trimmed by 5 bases and 4 bases, with 14 bases remaining between them. Germline V lookup: CDR1 SGHTA, CDR2 FQGNSA. The CDR3 consists of 14 residues. CDR3 DNA sequence: TGTGCCAGCAGCCCTAGCGGGGGATCCTATGGCTACACCTTC. Amino acids: CASSPSGGSYGYTF.

The gene calls are TRBV9 and TRBJ2-1, with TRBD2 matching 8 bases. CDR3 length: 15 residues. Trimming removed 0 bases from V and 8 bases from J; junction bases left unmatched: 7. Per germline, CDR1 SGDLS and CDR2 YYNGEE. The CDR3 region has the DNA TGTGCCAGCAGCGTAGGAGCGGGAGTAGGCGATGAGCAGTTCTTC. Its translation: CASSVGAGVGDEQFF.

This clonotype was detected a few times. J is TRBJ2-1 and V is TRBV9; maybe TRBD2 (5 bases). Deletions cut 0 bases from V and 9 bases from J, with 19 bases between. The CDR3 is 16 residues long. Germline-derived CDR1 and CDR2 are SGDLS and YYNGEE. The CDR3 loop reads CASSVVHEVRDSEQFF. The CDR3, as DNA: TGTGCCAGCAGCGTAGTGCACGAGGTTCGGGATAGTGAGCAGTTCTTC.

The chain carries TRBV10-3 and TRBJ2-5; no clear D. Germline lookup yields CDR1 ENHRY and CDR2 SYGVKD. The V gene lost 0 bases and the J gene lost 3 bases, with 5 bases spanning the gap. The CDR3 covers 13 residues. This CDR3 reads CAISESEEETQYF. The CDR3 nucleotides read TGTGCCATCAGTGAGTCTGAGGAAGAGACCCAGTACTTC.

The sample holds a few counts of this clonotype. V is TRBV15 and J is TRBJ1-1; D is perhaps TRBD1 (6 bases). V lost 0 bases to trimming and J lost 2 bases, with 16 bases between them. Germline V gives CDR1 LNHNV, CDR2 YYDKDF (reference sequence). The CDR3 is made up of 17 amino acids. This CDR3 reads CATSRDPVAGANTEAFF. DNA of the CDR3: TGTGCCACCAGCAGAGATCCTGTCGCAGGGGCAAACACTGAAGCTTTCTTT.

A few counts support this clonotype. V is TRBV24-1 and J is TRBJ2-3; D is unclear. V was trimmed by 5 bases and J by 0 bases, leaving 11 bases between them. The CDR3 extends over 15 amino acids. The germline gives CDR1 KGHDR, CDR2 SFDVKD. Here the CDR3 DNA reads TGTGCCACCAGTGCCATCTCCTCTAGCACAGATACGCAGTATTTT. This codes for CATSAISSSTDTQYF.

This clonotype appeared a few times. V usage is TRBV5-1 and J usage is TRBJ1-1; 7 bases agree with TRBD1. The CDR3 has 14 amino acids. Per germline, CDR1 SGHRS and CDR2 YFSETQ. V shed 6 bases and J 3 bases; nucleotides not matched to a gene: 8. DNA for the CDR3: TGCGCCAGCAAAGAACCGGGACAGCACACTGAAGCTTTCTTT. Translating it yields CASKEPGQHTEAFF. The full variable domain, with the rest looked up from reference TRBV5-1 and TRBJ1-1, is KAGVTQTPRYLIKTRGQQVTLSCSPISGHRSVSWYQQTPGQGLQFLFEYFSETQRNKGNFPGRFSGRQFSNSRSEMNVSTLELGDSALYLCASKEPGQHTEAFFGQGTRLTVV.

The chain links TRBV28 to TRBJ2-3, with TRBD2 identical over 12 bases. From germline, CDR1 is MDHEN and CDR2 SYDVKM. V was pared by 2 bases and J by 4 bases, with 4 bases of the junction left unmatched. The CDR3 is made up of 16 amino acids. CDR3 bases: TGTGCCAGCAGTTTACTAGCGGGAGGGCCTTCAGATACGCAGTATTTT. It specifies CASSLLAGGPSDTQYF.

Comment on this clonotype: Germline is not matched at one junction end, which may reflect a read error. The chain has TRBV13 and TRBJ1-1; D call uncertain. Per the germline V gene, CDR1 is PRHDT and CDR2 is FYEKMQ (reference sequence). The CDR3 loop spans 13 amino acids. The CDR3 protein is CASSLAGHPDAFF. In DNA form, the CDR3 reads TGTGCCAGCAGCTTAGCAGGCCACCCTGACGCTTTCTTT.

This clonotype has a count of ten or more. The rearrangement links TRBV20-1 to TRBJ1-2; TRBD1 aligns across 8 bases. V was clipped by 6 bases and J by 3 bases; unmatched bases: 6. The germline V gene has CDR1 DFQATT and CDR2 SNEGSKA (reference sequence). The CDR3 consists of 13 residues. CDR3 DNA: TGCAGTGCGACAGGGGAGAGGGACTATGGCTACACCTTC. Protein: CSATGERDYGYTF.

V usage is TRBV20-1 and J usage is TRBJ1-5; D is perhaps TRBD1 (5 bases). Deletions cut 0 bases from V and 5 bases from J, with 8 bases between. Germline lookup yields CDR1 DFQATT and CDR2 SNEGSKA (reference sequence). This CDR3 is built from 13 residues. The CDR3: CSARDGGDQPQHF. The CDR3 DNA is TGCAGTGCTAGAGATGGGGGGGATCAGCCCCAGCATTTT.

This clonotype was picked up a small number of times. The chain joins TRBV11-2 to TRBJ2-3; TRBD1 matches at 8 bases. The length of the CDR3 is 18 residues. The ends lost 4 bases at V and 7 bases at J; junction bases unmatched: 19. The V gene's germline CDR1 is SGHAT and CDR2 FQNNGV. The CDR3 region is CASSYRTGRGNGGNTQYF. The CDR3 DNA is TGTGCCAGCAGCTACCGGACAGGGCGAGGAAATGGGGGGAATACGCAGTATTTT.

The chain combines TRBV27 with TRBJ2-5, with D possibly being TRBD2 (7 bases). Germline V CDR1 and CDR2: MNHEY, SMNVEV (reference sequence). Trimming removed 4 bases at V and 7 bases at J, with 19 bases between. CDR3 length: 15 amino acids. The CDR3 DNA is TGTGCCAGCAGTTCTGGGACTACCAGGGGAGGGACCCAGTACTTC. Translated: CASSSGTTRGGTQYF.

This clonotype has only a few counts. At one end, the junction sequence differs from germline, possibly due to a read error. The V call is TRBV7-3, the J call TRBJ2-4, with D unclear. CDR3 length: 16 amino acids. Per the germline V gene, CDR1 is SGHTA and CDR2 is FQGTGA. The CDR3: CAISLTPVALESIQYF. The DNA of the CDR3 is TGTGCCATCAGCTTAACCCCGGTGGCATTAGAAAGCATTCAGTACTTC. The variable domain in full, completed from reference TRBV7-3 and TRBJ2-4, reads GAGVSQTPSNKVTEKGKYVELRCDPISGHTALYWYRQSLGQGPEFLIYFQGTGAADDSGLPNDRFFAVRPEGSVSTLKIQRTERGDSAVYLCAISLTPVALESIQYFGAGTRLSVL.

CDR3 sequence reads: CASRRQGAREQYF. The CDR3, as DNA: TGTGCCAGCAGACGACAGGGGGCGCGGGAGCAGTACTTC. J is TRBJ2-7 and V is TRBV7-2; 10 bases line up with TRBD1. Germline lookup yields CDR1 SGHTA and CDR2 FQGNSA. The junction had 6 bases not matched to a gene; V was cut back by 6 bases and J by 7 bases. There are 13 residues in the CDR3.

J is TRBJ2-1 and V is TRBV20-1; D is unclear. Trimming pared 0 bases from V and 3 bases from J, leaving 12 bases between. Germline-derived CDR1 and CDR2 are DFQATT and SNEGSKA (reference sequence). This CDR3 is 15 amino acids long. The CDR3 region is CSARDGSWGYNEQFF. The CDR3 DNA sequence: TGCAGTGCTAGAGATGGTAGCTGGGGCTACAATGAGCAGTTCTTC.

This clonotype was counted at least ten times. The rearrangement links TRBV6-1 to TRBJ2-5; D possibly corresponds to TRBD1 (5 bases). The germline CDR1 and CDR2 sequences are MNHNS and SASEGT. Trimming took off 7 bases at V and 5 bases at J, with 17 bases between the two ends. The CDR3 is 14 amino acids. The CDR3 is CASTLTGPSETQYF. The CDR3 DNA reads TGTGCCAGCACCCTAACAGGACCGTCGGAGACCCAGTACTTC.

This clonotype was detected a few times. This rearrangement joins TRBV20-1 to TRBJ1-2; D is undetermined. This CDR3 is built from 13 residues. Germline V gene data show CDR1 as DFQATT and CDR2 as SNEGSKA (reference sequence). Trimming took 1 base from V and 4 from J, leaving 10 bases between them. CDR3 in DNA: TGCAGTGCTAGAGTGGCCAGGAGCTATGGCTACACCTTC. This sequence encodes CSARVARSYGYTF.

This clonotype was detected a few times. The CDR3 spells CASSSDTGGRGYTF. For the CDR3, the DNA is TGCGCCAGCAGCTCGGACACAGGGGGCCGGGGCTACACCTTC. The chain carries TRBV5-1 and TRBJ1-2, with 9 bases that match TRBD1. This CDR3 spans 14 amino acids. V lost 3 bases and J lost 8; bases outside the gene matches: 8. CDR1 SGHRS and CDR2 YFSETQ come from the germline V gene.

This clonotype has a handful of counts. V usage is TRBV4-2 and J usage is TRBJ2-7; possibly TRBD2 for D (6 bases). Germline values: CDR1 LGHNA, CDR2 YNFKEQ. Trimming took 1 base from V and 0 from J, leaving 16 bases between them. The CDR3 totals 17 residues. The CDR3 protein is CASSQAQGGTSSYEQYF. In DNA form, the CDR3 reads TGTGCCAGCAGCCAAGCGCAAGGAGGGACGAGCTCCTACGAGCAGTACTTC.

This clonotype showed up just once. V usage is TRBV7-2 and J usage is TRBJ2-7; maybe TRBD1 (6 bases). Looked up from germline, CDR1 is SGHTA and CDR2 is FQGNSA. This CDR3 is 15 amino acids long. With 1 base removed from V and 3 bases from J, the gap between germline ends came to 13 bases. The CDR3 region is CASSLGAGEIYEQYF. CDR3 in DNA: TGTGCCAGCAGCTTAGGGGCAGGGGAGATCTACGAGCAGTACTTC.